This TCR beta chain appears in the sequencing data of a study of cytomegalovirus exposure and HLA in healthy donors. Study context: The Caucasian-associated ancestry cluster contained about 80% of the 300 to 450 genotyped donors. Broader study findings: Accounts indicate the classifier identified cytomegalovirus status with strong specificity and sensitivity. Reported findings show TCR beta sequences accurately forecast HLA-A and HLA-B alleles in most subjects. In a later analysis, about 17,000 TCR beta sequences were associated with HLA alleles at 0.05 false discovery rate.

V was clipped by 4 bases and J by 4 bases, with 11 bases between them. Looked up from germline, CDR1 is SGHVS and CDR2 is FQNEAQ. The CDR3 covers 14 residues. On this clone: Its antigen is still unknown.

A multiplex PCR was run with 60 Vbeta primers and 13 Jbeta primers. The protocol was immunoSEQ multiplex PCR, while the TCRdb copy is restricted to in-frame clones and leaves out a portion. In the table there are 150,000 to 250,000 clones, about four fifths of which are singletons. V usage is TRBV7-8 and J usage is TRBJ1-5, with D unclear. Sequenced input: PBMCs. The clonotype originates from a girl between 5 and 17 years old in good health and CMV-seropositive. The DNA of the CDR3 is TGTGCCAGCAGCTCCGGACTAACTAATCAGCCCCAGCATTTT. As protein: CASSSGLTNQPQHF.